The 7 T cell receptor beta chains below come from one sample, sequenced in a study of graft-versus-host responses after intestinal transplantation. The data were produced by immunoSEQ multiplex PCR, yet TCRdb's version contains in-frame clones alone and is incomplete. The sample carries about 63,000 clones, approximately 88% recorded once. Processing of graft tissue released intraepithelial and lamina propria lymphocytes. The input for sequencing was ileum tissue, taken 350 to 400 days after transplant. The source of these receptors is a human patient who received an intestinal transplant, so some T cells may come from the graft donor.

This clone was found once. The CDR3 nucleotides read TGTGCAAGTCGCTTAGCCTCCTATAATTCACCCCTCCACTTT. Its protein product is CASRLASYNSPLHF. The chain has TRBV12-2 and TRBJ1-6. TRBV12-2 is noted as a pseudogene. The CDR3 runs 14 residues.

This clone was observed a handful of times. The CDR3, as DNA: TGTGCCAGCAGTTACACGGGGAATCAGCCCCAGCATTTT. Translating gives CASSYTGNQPQHF. This chain links TRBV6-5 with TRBJ1-5, with no clear D. The V and J ends lost 2 bases and 4 bases respectively, with 6 bases between them. The CDR3 spans 13 residues. The germline V gene encodes CDR1 MNHEY and CDR2 SVGAGI.

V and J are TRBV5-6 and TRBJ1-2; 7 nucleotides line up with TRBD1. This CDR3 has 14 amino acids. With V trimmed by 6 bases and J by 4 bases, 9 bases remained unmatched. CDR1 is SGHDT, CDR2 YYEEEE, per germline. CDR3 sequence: CASTITGDLYGYTF. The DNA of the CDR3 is TGTGCCAGCACCATTACAGGGGATCTCTATGGCTACACCTTC.

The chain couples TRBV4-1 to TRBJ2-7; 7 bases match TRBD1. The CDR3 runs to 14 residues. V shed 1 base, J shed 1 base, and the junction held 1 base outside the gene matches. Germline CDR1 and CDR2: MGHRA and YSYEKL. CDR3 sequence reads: CASSQAGQSYEQYF. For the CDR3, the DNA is TGCGCCAGCAGCCAAGCGGGACAGTCCTACGAGCAGTACTTC.

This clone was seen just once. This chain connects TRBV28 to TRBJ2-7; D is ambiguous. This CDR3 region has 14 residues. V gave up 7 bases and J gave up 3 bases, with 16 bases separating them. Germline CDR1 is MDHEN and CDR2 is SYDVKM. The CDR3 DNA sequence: TGTGCCAGCACCCCGCGGTGGGGAAGCTACGAGCAGTACTTC. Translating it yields CASTPRWGSYEQYF.

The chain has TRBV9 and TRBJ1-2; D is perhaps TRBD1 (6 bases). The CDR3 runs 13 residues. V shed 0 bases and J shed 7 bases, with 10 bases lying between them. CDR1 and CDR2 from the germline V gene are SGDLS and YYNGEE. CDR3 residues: CASSVETGSGYTF. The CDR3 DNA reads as TGTGCCAGCAGCGTAGAAACAGGGAGTGGCTACACCTTC.

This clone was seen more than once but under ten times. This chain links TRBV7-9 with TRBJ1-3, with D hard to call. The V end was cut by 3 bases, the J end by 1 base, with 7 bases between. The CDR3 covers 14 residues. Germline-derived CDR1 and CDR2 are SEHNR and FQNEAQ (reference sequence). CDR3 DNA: TGTGCCAGCAGCTTTGGGCAATCTGGAAACACCATATATTTT. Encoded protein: CASSFGQSGNTIYF.